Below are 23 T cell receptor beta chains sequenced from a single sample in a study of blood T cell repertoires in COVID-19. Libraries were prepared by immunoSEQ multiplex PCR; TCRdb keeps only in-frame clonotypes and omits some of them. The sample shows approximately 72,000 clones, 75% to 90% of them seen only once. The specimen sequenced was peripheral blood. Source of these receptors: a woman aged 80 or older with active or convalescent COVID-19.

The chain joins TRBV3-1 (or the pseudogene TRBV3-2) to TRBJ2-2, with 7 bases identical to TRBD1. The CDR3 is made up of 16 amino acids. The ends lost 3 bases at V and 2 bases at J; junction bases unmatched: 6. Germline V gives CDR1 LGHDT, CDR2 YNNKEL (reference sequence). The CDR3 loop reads CASSHWGTENTGELFF. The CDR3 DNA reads TGTGCCAGCAGCCATTGGGGGACAGAAAACACCGGGGAGCTGTTTTTT.

The CDR3 loop reads CASSSWAANSPLHF. The CDR3 DNA sequence: TGTGCCAGCAGCTCATGGGCCGCAAATTCACCCCTCCACTTT. The J gene is TRBJ1-6, the V gene TRBV5-6, with D unclear. The germline V and J ends were trimmed by 3 bases and 7 bases, with 11 bases remaining between them. Germline lookup yields CDR1 SGHDT and CDR2 YYEEEE. The CDR3 has 14 amino acids.

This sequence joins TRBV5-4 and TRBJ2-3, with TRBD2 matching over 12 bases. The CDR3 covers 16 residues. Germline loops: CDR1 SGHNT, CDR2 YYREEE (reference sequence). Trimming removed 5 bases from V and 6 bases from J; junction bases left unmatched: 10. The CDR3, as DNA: TGTGCCAGCAGGGAGGTGCTAGCGGGGGGGATCGATACGCAGTATTTT. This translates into CASREVLAGGIDTQYF.

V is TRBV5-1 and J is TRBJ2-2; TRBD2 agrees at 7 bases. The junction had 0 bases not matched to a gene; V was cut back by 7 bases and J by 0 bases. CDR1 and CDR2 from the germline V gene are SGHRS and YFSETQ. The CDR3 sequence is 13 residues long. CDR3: CASAGANTGELFF. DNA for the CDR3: TGCGCCAGCGCGGGGGCGAACACCGGGGAGCTGTTTTTT.

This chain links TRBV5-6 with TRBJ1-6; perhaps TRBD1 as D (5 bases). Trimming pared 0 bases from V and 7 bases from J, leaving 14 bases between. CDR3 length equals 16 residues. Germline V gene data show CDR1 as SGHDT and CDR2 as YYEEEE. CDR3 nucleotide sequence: TGTGCCAGCAGCTTGGGGGGCAGGTTCGGAAATTCACCCCTCCACTTT. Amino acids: CASSLGGRFGNSPLHF. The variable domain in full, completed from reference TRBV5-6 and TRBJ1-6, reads DAGVTQSPTHLIKTRGQQVTLRCSPKSGHDTVSWYQQALGQGPQFIFQYYEEEERQRGNFPDRFSGHQFPNYSSELNVNALLLGDSALYLCASSLGGRFGNSPLHFGNGTRLTVT.

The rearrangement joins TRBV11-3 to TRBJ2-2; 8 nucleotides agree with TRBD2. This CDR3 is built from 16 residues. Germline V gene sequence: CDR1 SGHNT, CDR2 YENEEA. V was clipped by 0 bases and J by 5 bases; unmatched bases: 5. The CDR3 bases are TGTGCCAGCAGCTTAGAGTCCACGGGGGGGACCGGGGAGCTGTTTTTT. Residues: CASSLESTGGTGELFF.

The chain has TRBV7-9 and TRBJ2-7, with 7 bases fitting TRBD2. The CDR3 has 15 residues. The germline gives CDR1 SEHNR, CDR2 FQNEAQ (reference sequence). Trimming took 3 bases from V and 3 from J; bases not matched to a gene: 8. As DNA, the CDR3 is TGTGCCAGCAGCTTTGCGGGGGTCTCGAACTACGAGCAGTACTTC. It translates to CASSFAGVSNYEQYF.

In nucleotides, the CDR3 is TGTGCCAGCAGCTTAGGGGCAGGGGGCGCTGGGGCCAACGTCCTGACTTTC. Amino acid sequence: CASSLGAGGAGANVLTF. The J gene is TRBJ2-6, the V gene TRBV7-3; 8 positions agree with TRBD1. V was clipped by 2 bases and J by 2 bases; unmatched bases: 5. Germline loops: CDR1 SGHTA, CDR2 FQGTGA. The CDR3 loop spans 17 amino acids. The whole variable domain, remainder taken from reference TRBV7-3 and TRBJ2-6, is GAGVSQTPSNKVTEKGKYVELRCDPISGHTALYWYRQSLGQGPEFLIYFQGTGAADDSGLPNDRFFAVRPEGSVSTLKIQRTERGDSAVYLCASSLGAGGAGANVLTFGAGSRLTVL.

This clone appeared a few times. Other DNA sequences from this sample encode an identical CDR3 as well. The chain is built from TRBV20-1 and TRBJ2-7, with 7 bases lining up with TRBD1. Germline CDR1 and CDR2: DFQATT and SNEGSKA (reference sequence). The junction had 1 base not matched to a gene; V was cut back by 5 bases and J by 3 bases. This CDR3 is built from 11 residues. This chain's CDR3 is CSARDSYEQYF. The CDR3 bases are TGCAGTGCTCGGGACAGCTACGAGCAGTACTTC.

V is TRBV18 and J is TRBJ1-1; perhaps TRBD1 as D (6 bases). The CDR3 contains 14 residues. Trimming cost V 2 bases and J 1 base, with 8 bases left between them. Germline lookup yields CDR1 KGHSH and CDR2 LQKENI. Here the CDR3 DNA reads TGTGCCAGCTCACCAATGGGGGCGAACACTGAAGCTTTCTTT. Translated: CASSPMGANTEAFF.

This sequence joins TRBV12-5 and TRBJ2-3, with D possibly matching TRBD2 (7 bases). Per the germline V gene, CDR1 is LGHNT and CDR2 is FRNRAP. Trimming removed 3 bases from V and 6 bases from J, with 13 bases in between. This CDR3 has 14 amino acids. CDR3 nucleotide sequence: TGTGCTAGTGGTTTTGGGGGGGCTGGTGATACGCAGTATTTT. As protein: CASGFGGAGDTQYF.

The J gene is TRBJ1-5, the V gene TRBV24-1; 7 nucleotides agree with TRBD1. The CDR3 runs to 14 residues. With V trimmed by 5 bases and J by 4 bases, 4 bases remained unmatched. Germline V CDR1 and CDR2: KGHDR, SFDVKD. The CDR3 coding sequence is TGTGCCACCAGTGCCGGGACAGCAAATCAGCCCCAGCATTTT. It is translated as CATSAGTANQPQHF.

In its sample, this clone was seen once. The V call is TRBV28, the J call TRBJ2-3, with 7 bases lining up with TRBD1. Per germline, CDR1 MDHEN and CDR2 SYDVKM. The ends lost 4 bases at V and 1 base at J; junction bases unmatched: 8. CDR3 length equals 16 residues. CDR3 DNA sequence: TGTGCCAGCAGTTACAGGGGAAGGATTGGCACAGATACGCAGTATTTT. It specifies CASSYRGRIGTDTQYF.

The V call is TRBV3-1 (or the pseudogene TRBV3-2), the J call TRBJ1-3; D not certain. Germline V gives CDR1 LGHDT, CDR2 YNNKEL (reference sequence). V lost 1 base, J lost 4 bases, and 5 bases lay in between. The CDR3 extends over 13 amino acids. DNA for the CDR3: TGTGCCAGCAGCCAAGGTGCGGGAAACACCATATATTTT. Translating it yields CASSQGAGNTIYF.

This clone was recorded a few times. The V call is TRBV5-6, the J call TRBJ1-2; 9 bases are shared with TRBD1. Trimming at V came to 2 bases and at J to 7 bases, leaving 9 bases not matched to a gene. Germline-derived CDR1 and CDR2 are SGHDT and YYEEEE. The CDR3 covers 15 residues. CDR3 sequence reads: CASSFQGTGSSGYTF. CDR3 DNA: TGTGCCAGCAGCTTTCAGGGGACAGGGTCTTCTGGCTACACCTTC.

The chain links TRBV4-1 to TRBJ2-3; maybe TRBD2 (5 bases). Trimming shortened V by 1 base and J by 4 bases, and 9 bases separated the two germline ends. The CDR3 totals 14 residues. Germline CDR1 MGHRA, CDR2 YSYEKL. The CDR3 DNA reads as TGCGCCAGCAGCCAAGGCCTAGCCGCAGATACGCAGTATTTT. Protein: CASSQGLAADTQYF.

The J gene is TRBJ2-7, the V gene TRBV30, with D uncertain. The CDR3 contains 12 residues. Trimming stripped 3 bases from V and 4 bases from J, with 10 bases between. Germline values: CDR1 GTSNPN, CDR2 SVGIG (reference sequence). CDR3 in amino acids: CAWRLGRYEQYF. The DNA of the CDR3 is TGTGCCTGGAGGCTGGGCAGATACGAGCAGTACTTC.

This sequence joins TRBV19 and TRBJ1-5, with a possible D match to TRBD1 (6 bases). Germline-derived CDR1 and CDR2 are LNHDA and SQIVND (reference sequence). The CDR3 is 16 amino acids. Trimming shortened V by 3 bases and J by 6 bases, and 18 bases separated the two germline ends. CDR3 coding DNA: TGTGCCAGTAGTATCCTGGTTGGGGGGGCAGTTCAGCCCCAGCATTTT. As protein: CASSILVGGAVQPQHF.

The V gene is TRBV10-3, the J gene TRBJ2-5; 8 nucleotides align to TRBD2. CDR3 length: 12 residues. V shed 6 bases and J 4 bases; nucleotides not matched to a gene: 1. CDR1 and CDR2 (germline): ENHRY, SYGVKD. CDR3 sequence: CAISRGGETQYF. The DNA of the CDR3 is TGTGCCATCAGCCGGGGGGGAGAGACCCAGTACTTC.

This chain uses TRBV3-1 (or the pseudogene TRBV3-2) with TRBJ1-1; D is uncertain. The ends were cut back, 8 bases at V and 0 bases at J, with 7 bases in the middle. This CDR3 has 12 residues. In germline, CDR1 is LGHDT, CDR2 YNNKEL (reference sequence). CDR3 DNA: TGTGCCAGCGGAGCCATGAACACTGAAGCTTTCTTT. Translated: CASGAMNTEAFF.

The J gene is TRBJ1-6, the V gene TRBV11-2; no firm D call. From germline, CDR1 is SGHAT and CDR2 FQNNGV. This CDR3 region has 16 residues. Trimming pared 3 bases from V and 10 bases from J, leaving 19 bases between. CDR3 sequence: CASSLVTGDTTSPLHF. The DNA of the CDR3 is TGTGCCAGCAGCTTGGTAACCGGGGATACCACCTCACCCCTCCACTTT.

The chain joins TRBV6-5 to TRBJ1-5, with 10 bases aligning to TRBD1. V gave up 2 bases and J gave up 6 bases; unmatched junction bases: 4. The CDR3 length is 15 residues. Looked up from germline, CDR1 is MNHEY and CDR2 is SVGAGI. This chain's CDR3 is CASSYGTGEGQPQHF. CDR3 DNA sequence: TGTGCCAGCAGTTACGGGACAGGGGAGGGTCAGCCCCAGCATTTT.

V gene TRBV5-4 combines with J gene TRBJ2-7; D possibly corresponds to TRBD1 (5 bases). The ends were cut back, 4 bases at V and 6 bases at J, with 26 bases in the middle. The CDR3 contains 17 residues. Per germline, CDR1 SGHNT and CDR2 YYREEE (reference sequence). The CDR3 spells CASSPGYRGTTTSEQYF. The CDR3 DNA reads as TGTGCCAGCAGCCCCGGATATAGGGGCACCACTACCTCCGAGCAGTACTTC.